Shown below are 12 T cell receptor beta chains from a single sample sequenced in a study of shared clonotypes between healthy human individuals. Clones were sequenced by immunoSEQ multiplex PCR, and TCRdb holds only the in-frame ones, with some missing. The sample carries 800,000 to 1,200,000 clones, more than 75% recorded once. Sequencing was carried out using memory CD4+ T cells from PBMCs. Subset denoted: CD45RA-negative fraction. Receptors were obtained from a man between 18 and 35 years old in good health. Some clones in this sample may be carry-over from other donors' samples.

The chain employs TRBV6-5 and TRBJ2-3; D is unclear. The CDR3 length is 13 residues. The V gene lost 6 bases and the J gene lost 6 bases, with 13 bases spanning the gap. Germline CDR1 MNHEY, CDR2 SVGAGI. CDR3 protein: CASRRTRMDTQYF. CDR3 sequence (DNA): TGTGCCAGCAGAAGGACGCGAATGGATACGCAGTATTTT.

This clone occurred once. V gene TRBV6-6 combines with J gene TRBJ1-4; D is uncertain. Trimming cost V 4 bases and J 6 bases, with 3 bases left between them. The CDR3 totals 11 residues. Per germline, CDR1 MNHNY and CDR2 SVGAGI (reference sequence). The CDR3 region has the DNA TGTGCCAGCAGTTTCTATGAAAAACTGTTTTTT. Amino acids: CASSFYEKLFF.

The chain recombines TRBV27 with TRBJ2-1; D perhaps matches TRBD1 (5 bases). Germline lookup yields CDR1 MNHEY and CDR2 SMNVEV (reference sequence). The CDR3 is 16 amino acids. Trimming left V 1 base short and J 9 bases short, with 19 bases between. CDR3 nucleotides: TGTGCCAGCAGTTTATTTTACGGGCAGGGTAAAGTTGAGCAGTTCTTC. It yields the protein CASSLFYGQGKVEQFF.

The chain carries TRBV19 and TRBJ2-3; D is unresolved. The CDR3 is 12 amino acids. CDR1 and CDR2 (germline): LNHDA, SQIVND (reference sequence). V shed 3 bases and J shed 4 bases, with 5 bases lying between them. The CDR3 sequence: CASSIPPDTQYF. The CDR3 nucleotides read TGTGCCAGTAGTATCCCCCCAGATACGCAGTATTTT.

Notes on this clone: Other DNA sequences of this sample code for an identical CDR3. The rearrangement links TRBV27 to TRBJ2-3; possible D gene TRBD2, 5 bases. The CDR3 sequence is 12 residues long. V lost 6 bases and J 2 bases, leaving 6 bases between the germline ends. CDR1 and CDR2 from the germline V gene are MNHEY and SMNVEV (reference sequence). The CDR3 coding sequence is TGTGCCAGCAGGGACTCCACAGATACGCAGTATTTT. Amino acid sequence: CASRDSTDTQYF.

V usage is TRBV4-1 and J usage is TRBJ1-3, with TRBD1 identical over 12 bases. The V segment lost 3 bases and the J segment 3 bases; nucleotides outside the gene matches: 3. This CDR3 comprises 16 residues. Germline CDR1 reads MGHRA; CDR2 reads YSYEKL. The CDR3 DNA reads TGCGCCAGCAGCCAGGGGGACAGGGGGCTTGGAAACACCATATATTTT. Translating it yields CASSQGDRGLGNTIYF.

A single count supports this clone. V and J are TRBV19 and TRBJ1-2; perhaps TRBD1 as D (6 bases). The CDR3 is 14 amino acids. The V end was cut by 7 bases, the J end by 4 bases, with 16 bases between. CDR1 is LNHDA and CDR2 is SQIVND in the germline V gene (reference sequence). CDR3 in amino acids: CASTPTWGPYGYTF. CDR3 coding DNA: TGTGCCAGTACCCCCACCTGGGGGCCCTATGGCTACACCTTC.

This clone was counted only a few times. The rearrangement links TRBV30 to TRBJ1-1; no definite D call. The CDR3 runs 12 residues. CDR1 GTSNPN and CDR2 SVGIG come from the germline V gene (reference sequence). The V end was cut by 2 bases, the J end by 9 bases, with 13 bases between. This CDR3 is CAWSRNEIKAFF. As DNA, the CDR3 is TGTGCCTGGAGTCGAAATGAGATCAAAGCTTTCTTT.

V and J are TRBV7-2 and TRBJ2-7, with 11 bases matching TRBD1. Germline lookup yields CDR1 SGHTA and CDR2 FQGNSA. V was clipped by 5 bases and J by 1 base; unmatched bases: 7. This CDR3 has 16 amino acids. Here the CDR3 reads CASSIGTGGFSYEQYF. The DNA of the CDR3 is TGTGCCAGCAGCATAGGGACAGGGGGATTTTCCTACGAGCAGTACTTC.

The V and J genes are TRBV2 and TRBJ1-4; 9 positions agree with TRBD1. There are 15 residues in the CDR3. Germline CDR1 reads SNHLY; CDR2 reads FYNNEI. The V segment lost 4 bases and the J segment 4 bases; nucleotides outside the gene matches: 4. CDR3 protein: CASSGLTGGNEKLFF. The CDR3 DNA sequence: TGTGCCAGCAGTGGTTTGACAGGGGGTAATGAAAAACTGTTTTTT.

A note on this clone: A much larger clonotype is one base distant, so this may be a read error. Other DNA sequences in the sample encode the same CDR3. The rearrangement links TRBV2 to TRBJ1-2, with 7 bases identical to TRBD1. Germline values: CDR1 SNHLY, CDR2 FYNNEI. The CDR3 is made up of 13 amino acids. V was pared by 2 bases and J by 4 bases, with 1 base of the junction left unmatched. CDR3 in amino acids: CASSEQGGYGYTF. CDR3 nucleotide sequence: TGTGCCAGCAGTGAACAGGGGGGCTATGGCTACACCTTC.

This clone was detected ten times or more. The CDR3 sequence: CASSQKGLAGNTDTQYF. DNA for the CDR3: TGCGCCAGCAGCCAAAAAGGACTAGCGGGGAACACAGATACGCAGTATTTT. The rearrangement links TRBV4-1 to TRBJ2-3, with 12 bases matching TRBD2. CDR1 and CDR2 from the germline V gene are MGHRA and YSYEKL. The CDR3 is 17 residues long. J was trimmed by 2 bases and V by 2 bases; bases with no gene match: 5.